This TCR beta chain was recorded in a study of T cell responses to AZD1222 COVID-19 vaccine. Study results and caveats: Of the AZD1222 recipients, only 5 or 6 were seropositive at baseline. Donor demographics were predominantly white British with a female majority; clonal diversity may be underestimated. There were vaccine-associated CD4 TCRs across spike, dominant at 160-218 and 743-854. Vaccination with two AZD1222 doses was followed by a rise in Spike-specific TCR breadth and depth.

The data were produced by immunoSEQ multiplex PCR, yet TCRdb's version contains in-frame clones alone and is incomplete. Of some 180,000 clones listed, over 80% are singletons. In the case of this clone: What it binds is not known.

The source is an adult in good health. The sequencing used peripheral blood, collected on day 0 of AZD1222 vaccination.

The CDR3 loop is CASSEYAVPGGYTF. The CDR3 DNA sequence: TGTGCCAGCAGTGAATATGCCGTGCCGGGGGGCTACACCTTC. The chain links TRBV25-1 to TRBJ1-2; D call uncertain. This CDR3 spans 14 amino acids. The V end was cut by 0 bases, the J end by 8 bases, with 13 bases between. Germline V gene lookup returns CDR1 MGHDK and CDR2 SYGVNS.